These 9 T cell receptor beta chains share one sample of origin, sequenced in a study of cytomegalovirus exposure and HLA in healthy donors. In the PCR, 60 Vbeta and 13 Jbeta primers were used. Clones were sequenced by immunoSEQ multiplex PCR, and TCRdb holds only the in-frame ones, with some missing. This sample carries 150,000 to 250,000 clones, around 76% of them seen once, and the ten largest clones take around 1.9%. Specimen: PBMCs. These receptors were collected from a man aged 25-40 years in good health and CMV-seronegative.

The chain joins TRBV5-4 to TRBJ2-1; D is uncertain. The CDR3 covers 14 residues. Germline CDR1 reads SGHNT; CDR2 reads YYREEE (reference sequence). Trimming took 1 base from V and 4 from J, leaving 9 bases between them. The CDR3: CASSLTAGYNEQFF. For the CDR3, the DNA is TGTGCCAGCAGCTTGACGGCAGGATACAATGAGCAGTTCTTC.

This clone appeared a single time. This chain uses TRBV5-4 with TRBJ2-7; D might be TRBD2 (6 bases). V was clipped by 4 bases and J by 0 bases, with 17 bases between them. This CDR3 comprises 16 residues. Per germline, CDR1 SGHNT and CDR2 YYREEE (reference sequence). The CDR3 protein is CASSPIAVESSYEQYF. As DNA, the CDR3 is TGTGCCAGCAGCCCAATAGCGGTCGAGAGCTCCTACGAGCAGTACTTC.

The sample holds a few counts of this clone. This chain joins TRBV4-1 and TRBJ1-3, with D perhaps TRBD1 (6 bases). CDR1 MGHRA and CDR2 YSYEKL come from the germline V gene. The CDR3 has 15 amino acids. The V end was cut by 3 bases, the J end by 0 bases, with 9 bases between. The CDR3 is CASSHNRVSGNTIYF. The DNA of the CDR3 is TGCGCCAGCAGCCATAACAGGGTCTCTGGAAACACCATATATTTT.

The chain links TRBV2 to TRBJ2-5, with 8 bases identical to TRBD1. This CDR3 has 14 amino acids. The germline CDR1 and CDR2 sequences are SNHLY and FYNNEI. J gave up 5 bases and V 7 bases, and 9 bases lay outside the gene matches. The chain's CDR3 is CASTRTGMEETQYF. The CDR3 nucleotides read TGTGCCAGCACCAGGACAGGGATGGAGGAGACCCAGTACTTC.

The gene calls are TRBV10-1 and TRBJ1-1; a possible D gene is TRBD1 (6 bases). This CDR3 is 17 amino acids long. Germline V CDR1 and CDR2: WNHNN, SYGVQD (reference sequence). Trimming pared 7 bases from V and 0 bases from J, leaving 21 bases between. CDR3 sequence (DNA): TGCGCCAGCACTTCCGCCGGGACACAAATCTTGAACACTGAAGCTTTCTTT. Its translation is CASTSAGTQILNTEAFF.

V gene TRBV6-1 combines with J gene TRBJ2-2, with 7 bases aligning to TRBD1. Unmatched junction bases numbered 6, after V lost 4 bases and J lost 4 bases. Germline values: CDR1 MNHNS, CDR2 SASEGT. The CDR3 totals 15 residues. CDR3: CASSAPRDSTGELFF. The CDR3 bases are TGTGCCAGCAGTGCCCCACGGGACAGCACCGGGGAGCTGTTTTTT.

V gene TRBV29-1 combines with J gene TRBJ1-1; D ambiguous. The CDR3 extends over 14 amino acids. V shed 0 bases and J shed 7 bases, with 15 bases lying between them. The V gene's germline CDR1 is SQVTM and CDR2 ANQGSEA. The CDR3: CSVEEGRGGGEAFF. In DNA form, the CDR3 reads TGCAGCGTTGAAGAAGGGCGGGGTGGTGGTGAAGCTTTCTTT.

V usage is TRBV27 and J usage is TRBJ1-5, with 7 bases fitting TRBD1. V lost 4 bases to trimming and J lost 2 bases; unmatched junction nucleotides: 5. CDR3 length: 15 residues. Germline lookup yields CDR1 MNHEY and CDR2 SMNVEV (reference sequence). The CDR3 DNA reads TGTGCCAGCAGTTCGGACAGGTCTGGCAATCAGCCCCAGCATTTT. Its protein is CASSSDRSGNQPQHF.

CDR3 sequence (DNA): TGTGCCAGTAGTATAAGGCCCCAGACAGGGTACGCTTTCTTT. Translating gives CASSIRPQTGYAFF. This chain joins TRBV19 and TRBJ1-1; 7 bases map to TRBD1. Germline CDR1 LNHDA, CDR2 SQIVND (reference sequence). The CDR3 has 14 residues. The J segment lost 11 bases and the V segment lost 2 bases, leaving 11 bases of the junction unmatched.